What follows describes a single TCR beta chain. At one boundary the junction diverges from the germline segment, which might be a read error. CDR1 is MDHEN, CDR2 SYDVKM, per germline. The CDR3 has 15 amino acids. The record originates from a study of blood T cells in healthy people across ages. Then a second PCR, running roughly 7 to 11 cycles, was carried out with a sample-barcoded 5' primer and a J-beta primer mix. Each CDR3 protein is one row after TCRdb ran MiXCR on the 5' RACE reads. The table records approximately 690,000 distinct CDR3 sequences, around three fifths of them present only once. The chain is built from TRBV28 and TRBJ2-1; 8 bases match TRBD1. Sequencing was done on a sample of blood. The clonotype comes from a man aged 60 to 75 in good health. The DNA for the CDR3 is TGTACCAGCAGTACCCAGGGGGCGGGCTACAATGAGCAGTTCTTC. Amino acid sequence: CTSSTQGAGYNEQFF.